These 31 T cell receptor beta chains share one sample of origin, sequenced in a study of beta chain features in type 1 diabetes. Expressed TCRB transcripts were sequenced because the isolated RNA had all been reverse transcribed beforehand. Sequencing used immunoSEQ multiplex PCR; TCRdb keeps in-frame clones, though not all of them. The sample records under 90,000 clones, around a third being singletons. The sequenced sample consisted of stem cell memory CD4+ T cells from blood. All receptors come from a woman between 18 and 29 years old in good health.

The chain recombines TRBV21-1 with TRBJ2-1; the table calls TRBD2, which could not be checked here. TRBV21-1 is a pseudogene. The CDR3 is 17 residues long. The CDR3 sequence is CASSKVGAGGPLGEQFF. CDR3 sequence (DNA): TGTGCCAGCAGCAAAGTTGGAGCGGGAGGACCCCTGGGTGAGCAGTTCTTC.

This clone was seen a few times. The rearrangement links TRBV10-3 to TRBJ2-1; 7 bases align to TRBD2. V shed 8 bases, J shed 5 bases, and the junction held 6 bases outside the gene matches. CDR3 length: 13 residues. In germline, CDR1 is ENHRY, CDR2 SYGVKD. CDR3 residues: CAIGGLQDNEQFF. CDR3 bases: TGTGCCATCGGGGGACTACAAGACAATGAGCAGTTCTTC.

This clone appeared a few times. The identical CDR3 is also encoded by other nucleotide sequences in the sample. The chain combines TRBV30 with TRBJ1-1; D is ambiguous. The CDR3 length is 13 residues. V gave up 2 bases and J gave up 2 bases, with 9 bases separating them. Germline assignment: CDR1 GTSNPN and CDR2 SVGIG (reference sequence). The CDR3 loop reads CAWSQDSNTEAFF. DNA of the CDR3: TGTGCCTGGAGTCAGGATTCTAACACTGAAGCTTTCTTT.

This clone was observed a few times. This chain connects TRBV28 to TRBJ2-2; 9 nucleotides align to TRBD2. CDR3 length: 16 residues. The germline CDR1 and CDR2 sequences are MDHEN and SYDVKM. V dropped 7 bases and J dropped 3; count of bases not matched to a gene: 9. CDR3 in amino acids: CASKVGGRAHTGELFF. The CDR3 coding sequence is TGTGCCAGCAAAGTTGGCGGGAGGGCCCACACCGGGGAGCTGTTTTTT.

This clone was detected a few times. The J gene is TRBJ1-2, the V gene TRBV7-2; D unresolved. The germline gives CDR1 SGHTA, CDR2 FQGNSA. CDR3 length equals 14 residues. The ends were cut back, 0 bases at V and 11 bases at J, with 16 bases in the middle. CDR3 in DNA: TGTGCCAGCAGCTTAGCGAATAAACTTGCCGGGTACACCTTC. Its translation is CASSLANKLAGYTF. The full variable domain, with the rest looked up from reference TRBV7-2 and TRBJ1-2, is GAGVSQSPSNKVTEKGKDVELRCDPISGHTALYWYRQSLGQGLEFLIYFQGNSAPDKSGLPSDRFSAERTGGSVSTLTIQRTQQEDSAVYLCASSLANKLAGYTFGSGTRLTVV.

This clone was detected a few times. In DNA form, the CDR3 reads TGTGCCAGCTCTAATTTCGGTGGACAGGGAAACACCATATATTTT. Translating gives CASSNFGGQGNTIYF. The V and J genes are TRBV7-9 and TRBJ1-3; D may be TRBD1 (6 bases). CDR3 length equals 15 residues. Germline CDR1 and CDR2: SEHNR and FQNEAQ (reference sequence). Trimming left V 8 bases short and J 4 bases short, with 18 bases between.

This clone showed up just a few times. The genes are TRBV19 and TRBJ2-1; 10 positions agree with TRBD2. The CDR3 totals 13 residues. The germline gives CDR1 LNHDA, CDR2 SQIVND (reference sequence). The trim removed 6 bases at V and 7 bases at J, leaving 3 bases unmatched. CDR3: CASRASGGNEQFF. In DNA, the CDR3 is TGTGCCAGTAGAGCTAGCGGGGGAAATGAGCAGTTCTTC.

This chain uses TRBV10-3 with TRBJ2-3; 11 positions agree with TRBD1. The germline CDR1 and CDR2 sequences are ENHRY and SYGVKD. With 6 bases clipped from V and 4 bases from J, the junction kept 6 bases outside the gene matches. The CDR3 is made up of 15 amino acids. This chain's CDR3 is CAISVGQGVADTQYF. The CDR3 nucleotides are TGTGCCATCAGCGTGGGACAGGGGGTCGCAGATACGCAGTATTTT.

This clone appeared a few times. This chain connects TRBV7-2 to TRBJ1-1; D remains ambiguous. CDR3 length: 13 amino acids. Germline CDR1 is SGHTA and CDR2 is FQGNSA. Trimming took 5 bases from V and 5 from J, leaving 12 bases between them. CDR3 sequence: CASSPLGRTEAFF. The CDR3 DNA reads TGTGCCAGCAGCCCTCTTGGGAGGACTGAAGCTTTCTTT. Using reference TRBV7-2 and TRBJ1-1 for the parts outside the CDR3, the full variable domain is GAGVSQSPSNKVTEKGKDVELRCDPISGHTALYWYRQSLGQGLEFLIYFQGNSAPDKSGLPSDRFSAERTGGSVSTLTIQRTQQEDSAVYLCASSPLGRTEAFFGQGTRLTVV.

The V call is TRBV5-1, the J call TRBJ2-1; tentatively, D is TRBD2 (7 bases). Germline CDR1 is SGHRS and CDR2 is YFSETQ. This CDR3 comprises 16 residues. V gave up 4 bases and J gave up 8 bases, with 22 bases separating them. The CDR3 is CASSLGGPTAGDEQFF. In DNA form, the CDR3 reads TGCGCCAGCAGCCTGGGGGGGCCGACGGCAGGCGATGAGCAGTTCTTC.

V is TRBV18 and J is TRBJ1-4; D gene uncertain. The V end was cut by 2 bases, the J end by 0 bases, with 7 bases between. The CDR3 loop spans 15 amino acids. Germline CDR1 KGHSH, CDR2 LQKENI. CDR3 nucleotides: TGTGCCAGCTCACCAAGAACAGCAACTAATGAAAAACTGTTTTTT. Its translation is CASSPRTATNEKLFF. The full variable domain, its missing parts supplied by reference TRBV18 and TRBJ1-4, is NAGVMQNPRHLVRRRGQEARLRCSPMKGHSHVYWYRQLPEEGLKFMVYLQKENIIDESGMPKERFSAEFPKEGPSILRIQQVVRGDSAAYFCASSPRTATNEKLFFGSGTQLSVL.

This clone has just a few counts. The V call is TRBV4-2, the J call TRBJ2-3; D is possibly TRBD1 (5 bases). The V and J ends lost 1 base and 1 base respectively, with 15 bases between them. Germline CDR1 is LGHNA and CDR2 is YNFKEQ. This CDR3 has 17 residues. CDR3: CASSQGGLDGGTDTQYF. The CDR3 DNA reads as TGTGCCAGCAGCCAAGGGGGCTTGGACGGCGGCACAGATACGCAGTATTTT.

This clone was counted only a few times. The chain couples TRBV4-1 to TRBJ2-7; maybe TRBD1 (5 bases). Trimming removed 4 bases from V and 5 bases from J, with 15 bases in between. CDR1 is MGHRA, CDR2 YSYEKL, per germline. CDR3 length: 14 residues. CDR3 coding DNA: TGCGCCAGCAGCCGCGACAGTGTCGGGCACGAGCAGTACTTC. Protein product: CASSRDSVGHEQYF.

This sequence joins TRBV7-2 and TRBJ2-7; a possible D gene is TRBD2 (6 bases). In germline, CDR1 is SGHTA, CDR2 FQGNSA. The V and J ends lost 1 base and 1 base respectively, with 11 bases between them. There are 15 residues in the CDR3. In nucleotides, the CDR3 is TGTGCCAGCAGCTTAGTCGGGAGCGGGTCCTACGAGCAGTACTTC. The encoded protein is CASSLVGSGSYEQYF. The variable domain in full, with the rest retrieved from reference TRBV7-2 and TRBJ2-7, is GAGVSQSPSNKVTEKGKDVELRCDPISGHTALYWYRQSLGQGLEFLIYFQGNSAPDKSGLPSDRFSAERTGGSVSTLTIQRTQQEDSAVYLCASSLVGSGSYEQYFGPGTRLTVT.

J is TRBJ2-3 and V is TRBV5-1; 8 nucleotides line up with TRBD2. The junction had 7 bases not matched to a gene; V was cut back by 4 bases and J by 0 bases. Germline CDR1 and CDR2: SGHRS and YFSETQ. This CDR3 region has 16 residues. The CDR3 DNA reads TGCGCCAGCAGCACTCCGGGGGGGCCTAGCACAGATACGCAGTATTTT. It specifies CASSTPGGPSTDTQYF.

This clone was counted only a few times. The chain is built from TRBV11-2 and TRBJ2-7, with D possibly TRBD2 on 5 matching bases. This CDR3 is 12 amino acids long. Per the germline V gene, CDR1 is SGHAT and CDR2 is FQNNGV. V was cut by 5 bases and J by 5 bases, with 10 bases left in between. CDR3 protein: CASSRGEHEQYF. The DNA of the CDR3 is TGTGCCAGCAGCCGGGGTGAGCACGAGCAGTACTTC.

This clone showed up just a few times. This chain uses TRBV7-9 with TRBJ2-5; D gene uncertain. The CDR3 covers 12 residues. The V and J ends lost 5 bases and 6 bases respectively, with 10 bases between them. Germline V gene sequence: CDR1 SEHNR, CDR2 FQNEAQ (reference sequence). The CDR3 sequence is CASSVEPQTQYF. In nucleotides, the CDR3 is TGTGCCAGCAGCGTCGAGCCGCAGACCCAGTACTTC.

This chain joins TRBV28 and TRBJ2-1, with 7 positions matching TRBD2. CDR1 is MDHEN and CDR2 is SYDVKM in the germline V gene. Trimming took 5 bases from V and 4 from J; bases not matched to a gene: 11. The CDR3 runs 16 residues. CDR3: CASSPTAGAPYNEQFF. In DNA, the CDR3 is TGTGCCAGCAGTCCTACCGCGGGAGCGCCATACAATGAGCAGTTCTTC.

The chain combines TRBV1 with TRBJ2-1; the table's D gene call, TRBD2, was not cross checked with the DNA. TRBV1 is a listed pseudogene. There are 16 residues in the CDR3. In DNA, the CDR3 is TGCACCAGCAGCCAAGAACCTAGCGGGAGAGCCAATGAGCAGTTCTTC. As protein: CTSSQEPSGRANEQFF.

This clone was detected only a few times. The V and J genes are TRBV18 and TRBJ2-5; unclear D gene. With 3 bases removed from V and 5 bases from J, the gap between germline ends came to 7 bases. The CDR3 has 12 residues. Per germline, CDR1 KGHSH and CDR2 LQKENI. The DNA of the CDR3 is TGTGCCAGCTCACCCGCCGGGGAGACCCAGTACTTC. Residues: CASSPAGETQYF. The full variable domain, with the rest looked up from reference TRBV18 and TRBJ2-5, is NAGVMQNPRHLVRRRGQEARLRCSPMKGHSHVYWYRQLPEEGLKFMVYLQKENIIDESGMPKERFSAEFPKEGPSILRIQQVVRGDSAAYFCASSPAGETQYFGPGTRLLVL.

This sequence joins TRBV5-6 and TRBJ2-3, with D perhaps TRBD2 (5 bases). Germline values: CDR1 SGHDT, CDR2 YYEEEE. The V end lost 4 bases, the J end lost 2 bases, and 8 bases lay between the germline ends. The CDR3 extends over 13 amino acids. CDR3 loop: CASSGLLTDTQYF. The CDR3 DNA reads TGTGCCAGCAGCGGACTCCTCACAGATACGCAGTATTTT. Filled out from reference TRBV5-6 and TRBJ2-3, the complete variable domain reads DAGVTQSPTHLIKTRGQQVTLRCSPKSGHDTVSWYQQALGQGPQFIFQYYEEEERQRGNFPDRFSGHQFPNYSSELNVNALLLGDSALYLCASSGLLTDTQYFGPGTRLTVL.

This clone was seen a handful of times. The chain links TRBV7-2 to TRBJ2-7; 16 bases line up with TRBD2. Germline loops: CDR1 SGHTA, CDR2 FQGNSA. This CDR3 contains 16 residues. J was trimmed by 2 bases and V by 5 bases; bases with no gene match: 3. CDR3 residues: CASSIGTSGRAYEQYF. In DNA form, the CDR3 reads TGTGCCAGCAGCATAGGGACTAGCGGGAGGGCCTACGAGCAGTACTTC.

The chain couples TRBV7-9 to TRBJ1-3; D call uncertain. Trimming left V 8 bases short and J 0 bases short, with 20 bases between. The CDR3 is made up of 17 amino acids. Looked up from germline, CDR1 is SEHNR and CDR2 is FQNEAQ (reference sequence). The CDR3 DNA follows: TGTGCCAGCGCGCCCGGTAGTACCGGTTACTCTGGAAACACCATATATTTT. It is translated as CASAPGSTGYSGNTIYF.

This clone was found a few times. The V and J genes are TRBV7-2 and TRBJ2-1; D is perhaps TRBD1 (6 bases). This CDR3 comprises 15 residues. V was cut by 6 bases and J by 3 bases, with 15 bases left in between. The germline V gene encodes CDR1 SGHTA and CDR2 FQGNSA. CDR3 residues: CASRTQGWDYNEQFF. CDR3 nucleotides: TGTGCCAGCAGGACACAGGGATGGGACTACAATGAGCAGTTCTTC.

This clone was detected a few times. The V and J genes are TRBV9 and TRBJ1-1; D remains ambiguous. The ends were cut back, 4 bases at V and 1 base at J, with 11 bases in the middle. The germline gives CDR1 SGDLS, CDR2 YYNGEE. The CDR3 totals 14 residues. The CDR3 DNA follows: TGTGCCAGCAGCCGTGCGGGGAGGAACACTGAAGCTTTCTTT. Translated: CASSRAGRNTEAFF. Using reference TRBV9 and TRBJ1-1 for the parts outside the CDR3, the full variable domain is DSGVTQTPKHLITATGQRVTLRCSPRSGDLSVYWYQQSLDQGLQFLIQYYNGEERAKGNILERFSAQQFPDLHSELNLSSLELGDSALYFCASSRAGRNTEAFFGQGTRLTVV.

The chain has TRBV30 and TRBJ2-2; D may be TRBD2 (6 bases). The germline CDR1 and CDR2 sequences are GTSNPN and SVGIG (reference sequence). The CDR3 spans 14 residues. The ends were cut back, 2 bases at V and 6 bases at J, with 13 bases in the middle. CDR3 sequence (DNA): TGTGCCTGGAGTATTATGCGGGGAGCCGGGGAGCTGTTTTTT. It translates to CAWSIMRGAGELFF.

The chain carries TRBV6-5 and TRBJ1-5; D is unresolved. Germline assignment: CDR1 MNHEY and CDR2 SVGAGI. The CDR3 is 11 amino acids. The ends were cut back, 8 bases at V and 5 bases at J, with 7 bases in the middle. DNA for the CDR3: TGTGCCAGCGGGAGAGATCAGCCCCAGCATTTT. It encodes CASGRDQPQHF.

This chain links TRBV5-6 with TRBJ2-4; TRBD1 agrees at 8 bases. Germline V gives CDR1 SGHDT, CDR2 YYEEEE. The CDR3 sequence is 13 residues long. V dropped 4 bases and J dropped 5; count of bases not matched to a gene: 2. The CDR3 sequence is CASSQGAQNIQYF. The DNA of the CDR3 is TGTGCCAGCAGCCAGGGGGCCCAAAACATTCAGTACTTC.

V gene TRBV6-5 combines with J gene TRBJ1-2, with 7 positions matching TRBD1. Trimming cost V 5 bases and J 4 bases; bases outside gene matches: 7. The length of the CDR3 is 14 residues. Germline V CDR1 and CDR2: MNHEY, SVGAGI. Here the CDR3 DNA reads TGTGCCAGCAGTACGCCGGGGGACAGCTATGGCTACACCTTC. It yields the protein CASSTPGDSYGYTF.

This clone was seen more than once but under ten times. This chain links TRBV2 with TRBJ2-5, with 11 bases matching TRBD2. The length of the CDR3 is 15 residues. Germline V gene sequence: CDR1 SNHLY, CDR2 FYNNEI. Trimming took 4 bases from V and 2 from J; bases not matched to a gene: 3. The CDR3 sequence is CASSGLAGPQETQYF. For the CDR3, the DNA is TGTGCCAGCAGTGGACTAGCGGGGCCTCAAGAGACCCAGTACTTC.

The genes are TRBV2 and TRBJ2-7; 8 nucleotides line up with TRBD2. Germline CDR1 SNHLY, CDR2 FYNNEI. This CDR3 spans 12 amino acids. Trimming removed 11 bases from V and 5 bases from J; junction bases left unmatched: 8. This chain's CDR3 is CASGGQTDEQYF. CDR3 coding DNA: TGTGCCTCGGGGGGGCAAACGGACGAGCAGTACTTC. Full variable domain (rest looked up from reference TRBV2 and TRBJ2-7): EPEVTQTPSHQVTQMGQEVILRCVPISNHLYFYWYRQILGQKVEFLVSFYNNEISEKSEIFDDQFSVERPDGSNFTLKIRSTKLEDSAMYFCASGGQTDEQYFGPGTRLTVT.